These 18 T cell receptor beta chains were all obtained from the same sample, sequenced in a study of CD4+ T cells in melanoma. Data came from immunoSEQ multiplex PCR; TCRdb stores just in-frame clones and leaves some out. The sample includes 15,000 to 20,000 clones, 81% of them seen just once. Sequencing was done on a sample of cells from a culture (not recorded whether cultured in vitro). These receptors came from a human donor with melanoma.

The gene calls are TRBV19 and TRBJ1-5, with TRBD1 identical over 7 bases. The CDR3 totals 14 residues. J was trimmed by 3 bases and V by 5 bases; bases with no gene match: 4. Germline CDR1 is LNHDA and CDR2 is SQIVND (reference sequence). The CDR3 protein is CASSPGTDNQPQHF. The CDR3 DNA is TGTGCCAGTAGTCCCGGGACAGACAATCAGCCCCAGCATTTT.

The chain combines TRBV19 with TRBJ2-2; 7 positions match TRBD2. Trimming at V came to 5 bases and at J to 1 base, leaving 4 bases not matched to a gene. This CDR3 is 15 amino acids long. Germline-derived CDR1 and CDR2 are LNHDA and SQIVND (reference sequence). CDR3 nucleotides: TGTGCCAGTAGTTCCGGGACTATGAACACCGGGGAGCTGTTTTTT. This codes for CASSSGTMNTGELFF.

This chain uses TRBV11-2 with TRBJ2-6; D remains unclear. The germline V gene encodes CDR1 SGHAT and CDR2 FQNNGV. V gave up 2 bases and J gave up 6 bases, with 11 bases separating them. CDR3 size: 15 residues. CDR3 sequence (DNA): TGTGCCAGCAGCTTACGGCTTGCGGAGGCCAACGTCCTGACTTTC. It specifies CASSLRLAEANVLTF.

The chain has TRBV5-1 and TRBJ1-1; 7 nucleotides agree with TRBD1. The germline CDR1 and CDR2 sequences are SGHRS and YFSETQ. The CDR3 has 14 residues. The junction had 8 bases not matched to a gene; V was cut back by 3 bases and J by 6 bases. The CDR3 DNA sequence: TGCGCCAGCAGCTCGGAGGGGGCGACGGCTGAAGCTTTCTTT. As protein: CASSSEGATAEAFF.

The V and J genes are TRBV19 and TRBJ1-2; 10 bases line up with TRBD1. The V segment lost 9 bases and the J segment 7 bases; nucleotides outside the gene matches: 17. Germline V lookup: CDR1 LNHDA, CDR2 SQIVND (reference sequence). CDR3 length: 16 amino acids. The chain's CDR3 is CASKNSGTGVDFGYTF. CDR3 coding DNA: TGTGCCAGCAAGAATTCCGGGACAGGGGTCGATTTTGGCTACACCTTC.

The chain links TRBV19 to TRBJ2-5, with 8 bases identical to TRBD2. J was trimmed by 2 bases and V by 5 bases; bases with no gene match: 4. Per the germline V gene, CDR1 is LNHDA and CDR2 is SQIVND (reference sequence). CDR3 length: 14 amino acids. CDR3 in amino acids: CASSRVAGQETQYF. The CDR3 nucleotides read TGTGCCAGTAGTCGGGTAGCGGGACAAGAGACCCAGTACTTC.

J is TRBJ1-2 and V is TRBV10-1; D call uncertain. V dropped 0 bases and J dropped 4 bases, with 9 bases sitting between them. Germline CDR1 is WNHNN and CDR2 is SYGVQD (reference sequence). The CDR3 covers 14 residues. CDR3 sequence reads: CASSESREGYGYTF. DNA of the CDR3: TGCGCCAGCAGTGAGTCTCGAGAGGGCTATGGCTACACCTTC.

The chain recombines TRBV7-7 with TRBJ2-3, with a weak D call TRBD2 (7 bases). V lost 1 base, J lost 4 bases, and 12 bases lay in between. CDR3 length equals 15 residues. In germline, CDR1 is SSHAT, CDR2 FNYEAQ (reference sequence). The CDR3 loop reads CASSLGGGGADTQYF. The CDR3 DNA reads TGTGCCAGCAGCTTAGGTGGCGGGGGCGCAGATACGCAGTATTTT.

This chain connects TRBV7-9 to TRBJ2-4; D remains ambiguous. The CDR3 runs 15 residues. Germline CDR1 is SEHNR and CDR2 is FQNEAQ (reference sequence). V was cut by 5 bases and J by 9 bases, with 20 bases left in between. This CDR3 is CASSPPKGRLTIQYF. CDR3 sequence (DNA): TGTGCCAGCAGCCCTCCCAAGGGCAGGCTTACCATTCAGTACTTC.

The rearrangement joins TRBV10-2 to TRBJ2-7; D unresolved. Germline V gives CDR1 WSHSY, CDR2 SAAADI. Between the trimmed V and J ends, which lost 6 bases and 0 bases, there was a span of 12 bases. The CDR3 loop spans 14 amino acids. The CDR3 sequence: CASRAQLSSYEQYF. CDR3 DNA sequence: TGCGCCAGCAGAGCCCAACTGAGCTCCTACGAGCAGTACTTC.

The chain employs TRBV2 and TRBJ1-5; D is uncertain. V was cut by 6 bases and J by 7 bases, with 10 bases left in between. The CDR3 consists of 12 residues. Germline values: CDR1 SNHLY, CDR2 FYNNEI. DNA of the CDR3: TGTGCCAGCAGGGCGGTTGCCCAGCCCCAGCATTTT. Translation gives CASRAVAQPQHF.

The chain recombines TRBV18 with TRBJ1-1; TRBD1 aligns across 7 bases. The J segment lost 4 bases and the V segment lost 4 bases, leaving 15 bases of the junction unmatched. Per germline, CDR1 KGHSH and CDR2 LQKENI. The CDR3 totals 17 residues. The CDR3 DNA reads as TGTGCCAGCTCACGCGGGGACAGTTTTGGATGGGGCACTGAAGCTTTCTTT. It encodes CASSRGDSFGWGTEAFF.

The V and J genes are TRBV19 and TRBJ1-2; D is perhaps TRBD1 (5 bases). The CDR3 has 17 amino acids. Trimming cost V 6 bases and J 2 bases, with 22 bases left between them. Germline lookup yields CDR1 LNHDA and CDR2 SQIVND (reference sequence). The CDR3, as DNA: TGTGCCAGTAGCGCCTCTTGGGGCGCCGACCTAAACTATGGCTACACCTTC. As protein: CASSASWGADLNYGYTF. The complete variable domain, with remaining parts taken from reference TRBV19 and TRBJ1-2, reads DGGITQSPKYLFRKEGQNVTLSCEQNLNHDAMYWYRQDPGQGLRLIYYSQIVNDFQKGDIAEGYSVSREKKESFPLTVTSAQKNPTAFYLCASSASWGADLNYGYTFGSGTRLTVV.

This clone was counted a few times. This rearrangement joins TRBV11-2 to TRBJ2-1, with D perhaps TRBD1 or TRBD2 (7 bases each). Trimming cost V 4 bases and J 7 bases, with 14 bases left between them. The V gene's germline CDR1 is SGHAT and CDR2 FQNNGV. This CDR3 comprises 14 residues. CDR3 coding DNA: TGTGCCAGCAGCTCCAGACAGGGAGGGAATGAGCAGTTCTTC. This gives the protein CASSSRQGGNEQFF.

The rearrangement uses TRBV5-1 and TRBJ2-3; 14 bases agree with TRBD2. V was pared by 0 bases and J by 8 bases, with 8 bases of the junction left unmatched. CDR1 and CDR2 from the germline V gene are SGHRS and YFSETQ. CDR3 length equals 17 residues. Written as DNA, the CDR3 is TGCGCCAGCAGCTTGGCGACTAGCGGGGGGGCTGATGGTACGCAGTATTTT. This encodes CASSLATSGGADGTQYF.

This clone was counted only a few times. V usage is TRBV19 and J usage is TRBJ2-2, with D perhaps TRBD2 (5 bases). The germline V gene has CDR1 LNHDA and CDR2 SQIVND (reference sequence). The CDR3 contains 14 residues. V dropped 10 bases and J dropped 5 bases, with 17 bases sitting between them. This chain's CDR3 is CATRGLGGTGELFF. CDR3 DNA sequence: TGTGCCACCCGCGGACTTGGAGGAACCGGGGAGCTGTTTTTT.

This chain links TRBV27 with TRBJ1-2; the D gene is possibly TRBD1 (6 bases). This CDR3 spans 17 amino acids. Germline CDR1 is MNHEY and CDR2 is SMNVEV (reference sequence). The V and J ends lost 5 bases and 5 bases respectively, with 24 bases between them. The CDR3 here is CASSPRNTGPRAYGYTF. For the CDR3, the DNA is TGTGCCAGCAGTCCCCGAAATACAGGGCCGAGGGCATATGGCTACACCTTC.

CDR3 in amino acids: CASSSQGNGANEQFF. In nucleotides, the CDR3 is TGTGCCAGCAGCTCCCAGGGGAACGGGGCAAATGAGCAGTTCTTC. The chain employs TRBV5-6 and TRBJ2-1, with TRBD1 as a possible D gene (6 bases). CDR3 length: 15 residues. Germline assignment: CDR1 SGHDT and CDR2 YYEEEE. V lost 3 bases and J 7 bases, leaving 17 bases between the germline ends.